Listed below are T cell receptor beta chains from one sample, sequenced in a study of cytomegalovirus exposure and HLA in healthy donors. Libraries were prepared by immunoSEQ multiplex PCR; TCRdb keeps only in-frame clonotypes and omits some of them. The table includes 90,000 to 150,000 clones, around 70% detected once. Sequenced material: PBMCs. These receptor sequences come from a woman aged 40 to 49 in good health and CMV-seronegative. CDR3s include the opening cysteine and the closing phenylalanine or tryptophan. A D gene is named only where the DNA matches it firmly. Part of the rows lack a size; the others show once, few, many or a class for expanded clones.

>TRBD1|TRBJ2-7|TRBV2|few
TGTGCCAGCAGTGACAGGGGGAGCTCCTACGAGCAGTACTTC
CASSDRGSSYEQYF
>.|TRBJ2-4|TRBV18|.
TGTGCCAGCTCACTCAGTGGGCTAGCCAAAAACATTCAGTACTTC
CASSLSGLAKNIQYF
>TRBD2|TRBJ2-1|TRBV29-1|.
TGCAGCGGTATTACCGGGACTAGTGGCCATGAGCAGTTCTTC
CSGITGTSGHEQFF
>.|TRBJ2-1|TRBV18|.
TGTGCTAGCTCACCACCACAGGCCCCCTACAATGAGCAGTTCTTC
CASSPPQAPYNEQFF
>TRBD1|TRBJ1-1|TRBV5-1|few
TGCGCCAGCAAACTCTACCAGGGACAGGGAGGGGCTGAAGCTTTCTTT
CASKLYQGQGGAEAFF
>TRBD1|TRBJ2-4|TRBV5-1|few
TGCGCCAGCAGCTTGATCGGGACAGGGGGAAACATTCAGTACTTC
CASSLIGTGGNIQYF
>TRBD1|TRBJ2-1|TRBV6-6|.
TGTGCCAGCAGCCATGGACAGGGGTATCGGCAGTTCTTC
CASSHGQGYRQFF
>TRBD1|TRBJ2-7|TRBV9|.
TGTGCCAGCAGCGTATATCCGACAGGGGGCTACGAGCAGTACTTC
CASSVYPTGGYEQYF
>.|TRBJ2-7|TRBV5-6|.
TGTGCCAGCAGCATAAACTACGAGCAGTACTTC
CASSINYEQYF
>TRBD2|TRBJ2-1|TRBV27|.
TGTGCCAGCAGTTTAGGCGGGGGTTCCTACAATGAGCAGTTCTTC
CASSLGGGSYNEQFF
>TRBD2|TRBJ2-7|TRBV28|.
TGTGCCAGCAGTTTCCCCGCGTGGAGCGGGGAGTACGAGCAGTACTTC
CASSFPAWSGEYEQYF
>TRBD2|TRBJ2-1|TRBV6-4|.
TGTGCCAGCAGCCTAGCGGGGGTTGGCTATGAGCAGTTCTTC
CASSLAGVGYEQFF
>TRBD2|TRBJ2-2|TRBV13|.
TGTGCCAGCAGCTGGCCGGGACTAGCGGGATCTGGGACCGGGGAGCTGTTTTTT
CASSWPGLAGSGTGELFF
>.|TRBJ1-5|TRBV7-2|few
TGTGCCAGCACCCTAGGAGGAGGCAATCAGCCCCAGCATTTT
CASTLGGGNQPQHF
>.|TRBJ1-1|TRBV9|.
TGTGCCAGCAGCTCTGATACAGGGATGGTGACTGAAGCTTTCTTT
CASSSDTGMVTEAFF
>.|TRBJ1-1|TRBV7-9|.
TGTGCCAGCAGTTCCCAGGGATTTACCAACACTGAAGCTTTCTTT
CASSSQGFTNTEAFF
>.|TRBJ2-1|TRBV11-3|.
TGTGCCAGCAGCTCCTCCGGCGGCTTCTCGGGGAATGAGCAGTTCTTC
CASSSSGGFSGNEQFF
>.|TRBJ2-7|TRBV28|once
TGTGCCAGCCTAGGTAACGAGCAGTACTTC
CASLGNEQYF
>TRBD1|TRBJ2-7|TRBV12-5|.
TGTGCTAGTGGTTTGGTTACAGGGGGCTCCTACGAGCAGTACTTC
CASGLVTGGSYEQYF
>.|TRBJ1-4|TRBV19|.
TGTGCCAGTAGTCTTATCCAGGCAGGTGGTGAAAAACTGTTTTTT
CASSLIQAGGEKLFF
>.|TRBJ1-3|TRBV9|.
TGTGCCAGCAGCGTACATCGTAGCGGAAGCTCTGGAAACACCATATATTTT
CASSVHRSGSSGNTIYF
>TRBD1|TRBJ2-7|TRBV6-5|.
TGTGCCAGCAGGGACAGGGGCGAGCAGTACTTC
CASRDRGEQYF
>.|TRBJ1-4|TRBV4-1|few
TGCGCCAGCAGCCAAGGGGGATTAGGGGCAAAACTGTTTTTT
CASSQGGLGAKLFF
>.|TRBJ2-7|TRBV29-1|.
TGCAGCGTTGAAGAGTGGGGAGAACTTAGCTACGAGCAGTACTTC
CSVEEWGELSYEQYF
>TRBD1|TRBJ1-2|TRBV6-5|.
TGTGCCAGCAGTTACTCGGATAGGGGGCTAGGCTATGGCTACACCTTC
CASSYSDRGLGYGYTF
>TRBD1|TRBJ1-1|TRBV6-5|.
TGTGCCAGCAGTGAATGGACAGGAGACACTGAAGCTTTCTTT
CASSEWTGDTEAFF
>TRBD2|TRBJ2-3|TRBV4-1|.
TGCGCCAGCAGCCGCAGGGTGGTAGCGGGGACCAGCACAGATACGCAGTATTTT
CASSRRVVAGTSTDTQYF
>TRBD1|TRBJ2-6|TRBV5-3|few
TGTGCCAGAAGCGGACGGGACAGGGAAAACTCTGGGGCCAACGTCCTGACTTTC
CARSGRDRENSGANVLTF
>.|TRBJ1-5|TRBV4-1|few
TGCGCCAGCAGCCTGAAAGCCGGAGATCAGCCCCAGCATTTT
CASSLKAGDQPQHF
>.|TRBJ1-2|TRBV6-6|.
TGTGCCAGCACCTCTGCATCAGGGGACCACACCTTC
CASTSASGDHTF
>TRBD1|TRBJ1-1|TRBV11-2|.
TGTGCCAGCAGCTTGAGGTTTCGGGACAGAGACACTGAAGCTTTCTTT
CASSLRFRDRDTEAFF
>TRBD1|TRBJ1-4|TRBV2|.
TGTGCCAGCAGTGTTACAGGGGGAAAACTGTTTTTT
CASSVTGGKLFF
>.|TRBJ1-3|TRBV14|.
TGTGCCAGCAGCCAAGGAGTCTACTCTGGAAACACCATATATTTT
CASSQGVYSGNTIYF